Listed below are T cell receptor beta chains from one sample, sequenced in a study of blood T cell repertoires in COVID-19. Clones were sequenced by immunoSEQ multiplex PCR, and TCRdb holds only the in-frame ones, with some missing. Among tens of thousands of clones listed, about 91% were seen once. Sample: peripheral blood. The source of these receptors is a man in his 60s with active COVID-19. Both conserved end residues are part of each CDR3. A D gene is named only where the DNA matches it firmly. Rows may omit the clone size; those that give it use once, few, many or a size class.

clone size: NA
J gene: TRBJ1-1
D gene: NA
V gene: TRBV5-1
CDR3 protein: CASSLTGIGTEAFF
CDR3 DNA: TGCGCCAGCAGCTTGACAGGGATAGGAACTGAAGCTTTCTTT

clone size: once
J gene: TRBJ2-2
D gene: TRBD1
V gene: TRBV5-4
CDR3 protein: CASSPYRGSTGELFF
CDR3 DNA: TGTGCCAGCAGCCCATACAGGGGAAGCACCGGGGAGCTGTTTTTT

clone size: NA
J gene: TRBJ2-1
D gene: TRBD2
V gene: TRBV7-2
CDR3 protein: CASSILAGGGHEQFF
CDR3 DNA: TGTGCCAGCAGCATACTAGCGGGGGGGGGCCATGAGCAGTTCTTC

clone size: once
J gene: TRBJ2-7
D gene: TRBD1
V gene: TRBV10-3
CDR3 protein: CAIRGDRGPYEQYF
CDR3 DNA: TGTGCCATCAGGGGGGACAGGGGACCCTACGAGCAGTACTTC

clone size: NA
J gene: TRBJ2-7
D gene: TRBD2
V gene: TRBV19
CDR3 protein: CASSITSGSSYGYEQYF
CDR3 DNA: TGTGCCAGTAGTATTACCAGCGGGAGTAGTTATGGTTACGAGCAGTACTTC

clone size: once
J gene: TRBJ1-2
D gene: TRBD1
V gene: TRBV29-1
CDR3 protein: CSVGARGPYGYTF
CDR3 DNA: TGCAGCGTTGGGGCCAGGGGGCCCTATGGCTACACCTTC

clone size: NA
J gene: TRBJ1-2
D gene: TRBD1
V gene: TRBV9
CDR3 protein: CASSAFRDSPTNYGYTF
CDR3 DNA: TGTGCCAGCAGCGCCTTCCGGGACAGCCCCACTAACTATGGCTACACCTTC

clone size: NA
J gene: TRBJ2-7
D gene: NA
V gene: TRBV28
CDR3 protein: CASSLTRVEQYF
CDR3 DNA: TGTGCCAGCAGTTTAACCCGGGTGGAGCAGTACTTC

clone size: once
J gene: TRBJ1-2
D gene: NA
V gene: TRBV6-5
CDR3 protein: CASRGDNYGYTF
CDR3 DNA: TGTGCCAGCAGGGGAGATAACTATGGCTACACCTTC

clone size: once
J gene: TRBJ2-1
D gene: TRBD2
V gene: TRBV18
CDR3 protein: CASSPRREGPRNEQFF
CDR3 DNA: TGTGCCAGCTCACCACGGCGGGAGGGCCCTCGGAATGAGCAGTTCTTC

clone size: NA
J gene: TRBJ2-1
D gene: TRBD2
V gene: TRBV6-4
CDR3 protein: CASSDSTSGSSEQFF
CDR3 DNA: TGTGCCAGCAGTGACTCGACTAGCGGGAGCAGTGAGCAGTTCTTC

clone size: NA
J gene: TRBJ1-3
D gene: NA
V gene: TRBV5-1
CDR3 protein: CASSLVPEVTGNTIYF
CDR3 DNA: TGCGCCAGCAGCTTGGTCCCGGAGGTGACTGGAAACACCATATATTTT

clone size: NA
J gene: TRBJ2-3
D gene: TRBD1
V gene: TRBV7-2
CDR3 protein: CASSLLSARGTDTQYF
CDR3 DNA: TGTGCCAGCAGCTTATTATCGGCCAGGGGGACAGATACGCAGTATTTT

clone size: NA
J gene: TRBJ1-3
D gene: NA
V gene: TRBV12-3/TRBV12-4
CDR3 protein: CASRQSSGNTIYF
CDR3 DNA: TGTGCCAGCAGACAGAGTTCTGGAAACACCATATATTTT

clone size: NA
J gene: TRBJ2-2
D gene: NA
V gene: TRBV5-4
CDR3 protein: CASSVQANELFF
CDR3 DNA: TGTGCCAGCAGCGTACAGGCGAATGAGCTGTTTTTT

clone size: NA
J gene: TRBJ2-7
D gene: NA
V gene: TRBV2
CDR3 protein: CASSDWHSYEQYF
CDR3 DNA: TGTGCCAGCAGTGATTGGCACTCCTACGAGCAGTACTTC

clone size: NA
J gene: TRBJ1-1
D gene: NA
V gene: TRBV11-2
CDR3 protein: CASSLVPGYTEAFF
CDR3 DNA: TGTGCCAGCAGCTTAGTACCAGGGTACACTGAAGCTTTCTTT

clone size: NA
J gene: TRBJ1-6
D gene: TRBD1
V gene: TRBV5-4
CDR3 protein: CASSPGGWLSNSPLHF
CDR3 DNA: TGTGCCAGCAGCCCAGGGGGGTGGCTCTCGAATTCACCCCTCCACTTT

clone size: NA
J gene: TRBJ2-1
D gene: TRBD1
V gene: TRBV11-1
CDR3 protein: CASSFRDRGNEQFF
CDR3 DNA: TGTGCCAGCAGCTTCCGGGACAGGGGCAATGAGCAGTTCTTC

clone size: NA
J gene: TRBJ2-7
D gene: NA
V gene: TRBV7-7
CDR3 protein: CASSGRTGSQQYF
CDR3 DNA: TGTGCCAGCAGCGGACGGACGGGGTCCCAGCAGTACTTC